This T cell receptor beta chain was sequenced for a study of T cells in localized non-small cell lung cancer. About this clone: Its target is not known.

Study-level results: Density of T cells in blood, when higher, went with longer overall survival.

Sequencing was performed with immunoSEQ multiplex PCR; in TCRdb, only in-frame clones are kept and a portion is missing. Of roughly 8,000 clones detected, 90% to 95% appear once; the ten largest clones hold 4.5% to 5.5%. The sequencing here drew on peripheral blood mononuclear cells, taken before any cancer treatment. The sequence was collected from a male donor older than 55 with stage II lung adenocarcinoma.

CDR3 sequence: CASSYSRGGGEKLFF. The CDR3 bases are TGTGCCAGCAGTTACTCACGAGGGGGCGGTGAAAAACTGTTTTTT. The chain combines TRBV6-6 with TRBJ1-4; TRBD1 matches at 7 bases. Germline V gene lookup returns CDR1 MNHNY and CDR2 SVGAGI (reference sequence). J gave up 7 bases and V 0 bases, and 5 bases lay outside the gene matches. The CDR3 is made up of 15 amino acids.